A single sample gave rise to the 22 T cell receptor beta chains below, sequenced in a study of blood T cell repertoires in COVID-19. Measured with immunoSEQ multiplex PCR; TCRdb has only the in-frame clones, and not every one. The sample records around 170,000 clones, 88% being singletons. Sample: peripheral blood. These receptors were obtained from a man in his 60s with acute or convalescent COVID-19.

Worth noting for this clone: Germline and junction disagree at one end, which may indicate a read error. This sequence joins TRBV18 and TRBJ1-2; maybe TRBD1 (5 bases). The CDR3 has 14 residues. CDR1 and CDR2 from the germline V gene are KGHSH and LQKENI. As DNA, the CDR3 is TGTGCCAGCTCACCAGACAGTTTCTCTATGGGATTAGCCTTC. Translated, it gives CASSPDSFSMGLAF. Drawing the rest from reference TRBV18 and TRBJ1-2, the complete variable domain is NAGVMQNPRHLVRRRGQEARLRCSPMKGHSHVYWYRQLPEEGLKFMVYLQKENIIDESGMPKERFSAEFPKEGPSILRIQQVVRGDSAAYFCASSPDSFSMGLAFGSGTRLTVV.

This clone was seen only once. At one end, the junction sequence differs from germline, possibly due to a read error. The rearrangement links TRBV24-1 to TRBJ2-5; 7 bases are shared with TRBD1. This CDR3 is 16 amino acids long. Germline V gene data show CDR1 as KGHDR and CDR2 as SFDVKD. CDR3 loop: CATSDFTGTAQGTQYF. As DNA, the CDR3 is TGTGCCACCAGTGATTTCACTGGGACAGCCCAAGGGACCCAGTACTTC.

V usage is TRBV19 and J usage is TRBJ1-4; the D gene is possibly TRBD1 (5 bases). The CDR3 runs to 14 residues. Trimming cost V 4 bases and J 6 bases, with 12 bases left between them. CDR1 is LNHDA, CDR2 SQIVND, per germline (reference sequence). CDR3 in DNA: TGTGCCAGTAGTAAAGGGGCGGTGGATGAAAAACTGTTTTTT. Its protein product is CASSKGAVDEKLFF.

The chain joins TRBV11-3 to TRBJ2-5; maybe TRBD1 (6 bases). Germline CDR1 and CDR2: SGHNT and YENEEA. This CDR3 has 13 amino acids. Trimming stripped 5 bases from V and 4 bases from J, with 11 bases between. Here the CDR3 reads CASSPTTGETQYF. For the CDR3, the DNA is TGTGCCAGCAGCCCAACGACAGGAGAGACCCAGTACTTC.

This chain joins TRBV6-5 and TRBJ1-6; D might be TRBD1 (5 bases). The germline CDR1 and CDR2 sequences are MNHEY and SVGAGI. CDR3 size: 15 residues. Trimming removed 0 bases at V and 8 bases at J, with 11 bases between. The DNA of the CDR3 is TGTGCCAGCAGTTACTCGGCAGGGTTCTATTCACCCCTCCACTTT. Protein product: CASSYSAGFYSPLHF.

The chain uses TRBV2 and TRBJ2-2; D remains unclear. V was cut by 9 bases and J by 1 base, with 9 bases left in between. The length of the CDR3 is 13 residues. Germline V gene sequence: CDR1 SNHLY, CDR2 FYNNEI. CDR3 sequence: CARTGGNTGELFF. Here the CDR3 DNA reads TGTGCCAGAACCGGCGGGAACACCGGGGAGCTGTTTTTT.

The chain couples TRBV12-5 to TRBJ1-3; 8 bases are shared with TRBD1. V lost 6 bases and J lost 0; bases outside the gene matches: 16. Germline V gives CDR1 LGHNT, CDR2 FRNRAP. The CDR3 totals 19 residues. The chain's CDR3 is CASGPGTGQGFNSGNTIYF. DNA of the CDR3: TGTGCTAGTGGCCCAGGGACTGGACAGGGCTTCAACTCTGGAAACACCATATATTTT. The full variable domain, with the rest looked up from reference TRBV12-5 and TRBJ1-3, is DARVTQTPRHKVTEMGQEVTMRCQPILGHNTVFWYRQTMMQGLELLAYFRNRAPLDDSGMPKDRFSAEMPDATLATLKIQPSEPRDSAVYFCASGPGTGQGFNSGNTIYFGEGSWLTVV.

The gene calls are TRBV7-9 and TRBJ2-7; TRBD1 matches at 7 bases. The germline CDR1 and CDR2 sequences are SEHNR and FQNEAQ (reference sequence). The CDR3 consists of 15 residues. The J segment lost 5 bases and the V segment lost 4 bases, leaving 11 bases of the junction unmatched. CDR3 in DNA: TGTGCCAGCAGCTCGGGACAGTTTTCCCCCCACGAGCAGTACTTC. This encodes CASSSGQFSPHEQYF.

The V gene is TRBV6-1, the J gene TRBJ1-2; D gene uncertain. The CDR3 runs to 14 residues. Looked up from germline, CDR1 is MNHNS and CDR2 is SASEGT. Trimming pared 3 bases from V and 5 bases from J, leaving 13 bases between. The CDR3 DNA sequence: TGTGCCAGCAGTGAGCGACTACGCTTTTATGGCTACACCTTC. It yields the protein CASSERLRFYGYTF.

This rearrangement joins TRBV10-3 to TRBJ2-5; 8 bases align to TRBD2. Trimming at V came to 6 bases and at J to 1 base, leaving 4 bases not matched to a gene. The CDR3 is 14 amino acids. CDR1 is ENHRY, CDR2 SYGVKD, per germline. CDR3 bases: TGTGCCATCAGAAACGGGGGGGGCCAAGAGACCCAGTACTTC. Translating it yields CAIRNGGGQETQYF.

This clone appeared a single time. The chain has TRBV30 and TRBJ1-1, with TRBD1 matching over 9 bases. Per germline, CDR1 GTSNPN and CDR2 SVGIG (reference sequence). The CDR3 loop spans 13 amino acids. With V trimmed by 3 bases and J by 2 bases, 1 base remained unmatched. In DNA, the CDR3 is TGTGCCTGGAGGACAGGGGGTAACACTGAAGCTTTCTTT. Translated, it gives CAWRTGGNTEAFF.

The J gene is TRBJ2-7, the V gene TRBV6-6; 7 bases are a match to TRBD1. Germline V gene data show CDR1 as MNHNY and CDR2 as SVGAGI (reference sequence). This CDR3 is 14 amino acids long. The J segment lost 3 bases and the V segment lost 5 bases, leaving 7 bases of the junction unmatched. Here the CDR3 DNA reads TGTGCCAGCAGTCCCGGGACAGATTTCTACGAGCAGTACGTC. Translating gives CASSPGTDFYEQYV.

Here the CDR3 reads CASSFGATGYEADEQYF. The CDR3 DNA reads TGTGCCAGCAGCTTTGGGGCCACAGGGTACGAAGCTGACGAGCAGTACTTC. The chain is built from TRBV7-6 and TRBJ2-7; D may be TRBD1 (6 bases). The V gene lost 3 bases and the J gene lost 5 bases, with 23 bases spanning the gap. This CDR3 spans 17 amino acids. Germline CDR1 and CDR2: SGHVS and FNYEAQ.

This chain uses TRBV27 with TRBJ2-2; the match to TRBD1 covers 10 bases. The V segment lost 4 bases and the J segment 7 bases; nucleotides outside the gene matches: 12. This CDR3 region has 17 residues. CDR1 and CDR2 (germline): MNHEY, SMNVEV (reference sequence). The CDR3 region is CASSWSGTGDNLGELFF. Written as DNA, the CDR3 is TGTGCCAGCAGTTGGTCCGGGACAGGGGATAATCTCGGGGAGCTGTTTTTT.

The V gene is TRBV7-7, the J gene TRBJ2-3; 9 positions match TRBD2. Trimming took 5 bases from V and 4 from J; bases not matched to a gene: 4. This CDR3 spans 14 amino acids. CDR1 and CDR2 (germline): SSHAT, FNYEAQ (reference sequence). The CDR3 reads CASSPAGGPDTQYF. Written as DNA, the CDR3 is TGTGCCAGCAGCCCAGCGGGAGGCCCAGATACGCAGTATTTT.

The chain recombines TRBV27 with TRBJ2-5, with 12 bases aligning to TRBD1. The CDR3 extends over 15 amino acids. The V segment lost 10 bases and the J segment 2 bases; nucleotides outside the gene matches: 8. The V gene's germline CDR1 is MNHEY and CDR2 SMNVEV (reference sequence). In DNA, the CDR3 is TGTGCCACTTACCGGGACAGGGGGCAACAAGAGACCCAGTACTTC. This encodes CATYRDRGQQETQYF.

This chain links TRBV29-1 with TRBJ1-1; D remains unclear. The V gene lost 4 bases and the J gene lost 1 base, with 7 bases spanning the gap. Germline CDR1 is SQVTM and CDR2 is ANQGSEA. The CDR3 loop spans 12 amino acids. CDR3 bases: TGCAGCGTTGGATCGGGGAACACTGAAGCTTTCTTT. Residues: CSVGSGNTEAFF. Combining the CDR3 with reference TRBV29-1 and TRBJ1-1 gives the whole variable domain SAVISQKPSRDICQRGTSLTIQCQVDSQVTMMFWYRQQPGQSLTLIATANQGSEATYESGFVIDKFPISRPNLTFSTLTVSNMSPEDSSIYLCSVGSGNTEAFFGQGTRLTVV.

The chain couples TRBV6-5 to TRBJ2-7; D is unresolved. Germline CDR1 and CDR2: MNHEY and SVGAGI. The V end lost 6 bases, the J end lost 4 bases, and 7 bases lay between the germline ends. This CDR3 has 11 residues. Here the CDR3 reads CASRASYEQYF. The CDR3, as DNA: TGTGCCAGCAGGGCCAGTTACGAGCAGTACTTC.

The V and J genes are TRBV24-1 and TRBJ2-3; 9 positions agree with TRBD1. From germline, CDR1 is KGHDR and CDR2 SFDVKD. The CDR3 length is 16 residues. V lost 2 bases and J lost 6; bases outside the gene matches: 8. CDR3 coding DNA: TGTGCCACCAGTGATTATGGGACAGGGAGTGGGGATACGCAGTATTTT. As protein: CATSDYGTGSGDTQYF.

The chain couples TRBV19 to TRBJ1-4; weak D call: TRBD1 (6 bases). V was trimmed by 6 bases and J by 5 bases, leaving 10 bases between them. Germline-derived CDR1 and CDR2 are LNHDA and SQIVND (reference sequence). The CDR3 contains 13 residues. The CDR3 DNA follows: TGTGCCAGTAGCCGGGGGGCGAATGAAAAACTGTTTTTT. Translating it yields CASSRGANEKLFF.

The chain has TRBV29-1 and TRBJ1-1; D is ambiguous. CDR1 and CDR2 from the germline V gene are SQVTM and ANQGSEA. This CDR3 has 10 residues. Trimming cost V 7 bases and J 2 bases, with 5 bases left between them. This chain's CDR3 is CSGSNTEAFF. The CDR3 DNA is TGCAGCGGCAGTAACACTGAAGCTTTCTTT.

The chain links TRBV15 to TRBJ1-2; 8 nucleotides align to TRBD1. V lost 4 bases to trimming and J lost 8 bases; unmatched junction nucleotides: 9. Germline assignment: CDR1 LNHNV and CDR2 YYDKDF (reference sequence). CDR3 length: 14 residues. This CDR3 is CATSILRTGSGYTF. The CDR3 DNA sequence: TGTGCCACCAGCATACTCCGGACAGGGAGCGGCTACACCTTC.